This T cell receptor (beta chain) was documented in a study of regulatory T cells in long-lasting Graves disease. CDR3-region Arm-PCR and iRepertoire HTBI primers produced the TCR beta libraries. TCRdb fed the multiplex PCR reads into MiXCR, producing one record per CDR3 protein. Here the sample spans 400,000 or so distinct CDR3 sequences, 23% being singletons. The CDR3 sequence is 16 residues long. The germline V gene encodes CDR1 LGHDT and CDR2 YNNKEL (reference sequence). V gave up 1 base and J gave up 0 bases; unmatched junction bases: 5. Study-wide results and limits: Persistent disease was associated with favored TRBV28 usage and with favored use of TRBJ1-2 and TRBJ2-5.

Only one count was recorded for this clonotype. Its antigen is unknown. Sample time point: persistent/refractory GD, antithyroid drugs over 5 years with positive TRAb. PBMC-derived RNA was used for the TCR library. This clonotype was obtained from a female donor with Graves disease. The sequences come from peripheral blood mononuclear cells (PBMCs), collected when the disease was refractory, from a patient treated with antithyroid drugs. This sequence joins TRBV3-1 and TRBJ1-1; 7 bases line up with TRBD1. This chain's CDR3 is CASSQAGQIMNTEAFF. The CDR3 DNA reads TGTGCCAGCAGCCAAGCGGGACAGATAATGAACACTGAAGCTTTCTTT.